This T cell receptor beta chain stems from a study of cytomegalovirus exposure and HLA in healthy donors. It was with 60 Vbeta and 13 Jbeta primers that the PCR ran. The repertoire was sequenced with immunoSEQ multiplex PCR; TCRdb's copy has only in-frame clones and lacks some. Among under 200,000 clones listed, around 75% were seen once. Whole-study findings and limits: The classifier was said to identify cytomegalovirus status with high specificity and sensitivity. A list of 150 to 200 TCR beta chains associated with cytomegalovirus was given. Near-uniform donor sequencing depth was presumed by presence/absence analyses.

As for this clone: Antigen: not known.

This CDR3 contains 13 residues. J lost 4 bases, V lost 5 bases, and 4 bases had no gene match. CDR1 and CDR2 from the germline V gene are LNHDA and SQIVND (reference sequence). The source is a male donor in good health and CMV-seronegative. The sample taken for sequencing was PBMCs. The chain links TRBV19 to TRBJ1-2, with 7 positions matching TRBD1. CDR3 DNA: TGTGCCAGTAGTGAATGGGACAGCTATGGCTACACCTTC. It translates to CASSEWDSYGYTF.